This T cell receptor beta chain was retrieved from a study of Graves' ophthalmopathy and Graves' hyperthyroidism. Across the whole study: Investigators collected peripheral blood at initial diagnosis, before any treatment was given.

This clonotype has at least ten counts. The target antigen is unknown. Study results and limitations: Built on 13 signatures, a model told ophthalmopathy apart from stable hyperthyroidism with 85% to 90% sensitivity and approximately 80% specificity. Among thyroid clonotypes expanded above 0.001 frequency, most also appeared in blood.

The authors used Ficoll-Paque density gradient centrifugation to separate PBMCs. The input was 7.5 to 10 ml of fresh peripheral blood. The TCR beta CDR3 regions underwent amplification from RNA transcripts. In the first round, RT-PCR was carried out with HTBI primers, and a multiplex PCR formed the second round. TCRdb reprocessed the multiplex PCR reads via MiXCR and lists one record per CDR3 protein. The sample holds about 500,000 distinct CDR3 sequences, around 14% seen once. Germline CDR1 and CDR2: MDHEN and SYDVKM. The germline V and J ends were trimmed by 3 bases and 6 bases, with 17 bases remaining between them. The CDR3 length is 15 residues.

This receptor was taken from a woman in her 30s with Graves' ophthalmopathy. The J gene is TRBJ2-5, the V gene TRBV28; TRBD2 is a possible D gene (5 bases). Material for sequencing was blood. CDR3: CASSFLAATKQTQYF. The DNA of the CDR3 is TGTGCCAGCAGTTTTCTAGCTGCGACCAAACAGACCCAGTACTTC.